This TCR beta chain was observed in a study of T-cell reconstitution after alpha-beta-depleted transplantation in children. The table lists this clonotype with many counts. For TCRbeta, the library was prepared with unique molecular identifiers. TCRdb fed the PCR reads into MiXCR, producing one record per CDR3 protein. The sample shows about 92,000 distinct CDR3 sequences, 10% to 15% of them seen only once. The TCR was taken from a human donor who donated a stem cell graft to a child with inherited bone marrow failure. The source material was PBMCs from the stem cell graft donor, sampled from the stem cell graft.

Here the CDR3 reads CASSLDRAYEQYF. The CDR3, as DNA: TGTGCCAGCAGCTTGGACAGAGCCTACGAGCAGTACTTC. V gene TRBV7-2 combines with J gene TRBJ2-7; perhaps TRBD1 as D (6 bases). CDR3 length equals 13 residues. Germline-derived CDR1 and CDR2 are SGHTA and FQGNSA. Trimming pared 3 bases from V and 2 bases from J, leaving 8 bases between.